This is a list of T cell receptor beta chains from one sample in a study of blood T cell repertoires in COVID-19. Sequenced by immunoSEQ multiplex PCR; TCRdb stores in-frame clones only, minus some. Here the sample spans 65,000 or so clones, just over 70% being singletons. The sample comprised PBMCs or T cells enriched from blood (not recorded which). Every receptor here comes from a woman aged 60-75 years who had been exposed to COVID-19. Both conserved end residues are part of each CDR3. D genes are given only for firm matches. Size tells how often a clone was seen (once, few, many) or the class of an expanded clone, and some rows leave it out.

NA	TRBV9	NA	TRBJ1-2	CASSPGTKLYGYTF	TGTGCCAGCAGCCCCGGGACTAAACTTTATGGCTACACCTTC
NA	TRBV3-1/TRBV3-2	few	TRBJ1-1	CASSQSGTEAFF	TGTGCCAGCAGCCAATCAGGCACTGAAGCTTTCTTT
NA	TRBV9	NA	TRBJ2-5	CASSGDILQETQYF	TGTGCCAGCAGCGGGGACATTCTTCAAGAGACCCAGTACTTC
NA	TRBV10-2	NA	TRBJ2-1	CASSDTSSYNEQFF	TGCGCCAGCAGTGACACTAGCTCCTACAATGAGCAGTTCTTC
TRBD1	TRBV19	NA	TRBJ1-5	CASRGQGDQPQHF	TGTGCCAGTAGGGGACAGGGAGATCAGCCCCAGCATTTT
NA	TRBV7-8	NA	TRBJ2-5	CASSLSGQETQYF	TGTGCCAGCAGCTTATCGGGGCAAGAGACCCAGTACTTC
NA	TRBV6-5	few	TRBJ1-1	CASRIVDSEAFF	TGTGCCAGCAGAATAGTGGACAGTGAAGCTTTCTTT
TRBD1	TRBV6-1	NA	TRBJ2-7	CASSEEGTGHYEQYF	TGTGCCAGCAGTGAAGAGGGGACAGGTCACTACGAGCAGTACTTC
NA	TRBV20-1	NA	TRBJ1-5	CSASWSGGNNQPQHF	TGCAGTGCTAGTTGGTCAGGAGGAAACAATCAGCCCCAGCATTTT
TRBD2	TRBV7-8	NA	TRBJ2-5	CASRPSGRQETQYF	TGTGCCAGCAGACCTAGCGGGAGACAAGAGACCCAGTACTTC
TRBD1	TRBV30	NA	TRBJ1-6	CAWTQQGRTDYSPLHF	TGTGCCTGGACGCAACAGGGGCGAACAGATTATTCACCCCTCCACTTT
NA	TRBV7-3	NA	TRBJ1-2	CASSQGQSYGYTF	TGTGCCAGCAGTCAAGGACAGTCTTATGGCTACACCTTC
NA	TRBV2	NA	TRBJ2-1	CASMRNRERRDEQFF	TGTGCCAGCATGCGGAACCGCGAGCGACGGGATGAGCAGTTCTTC
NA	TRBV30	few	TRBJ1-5	CAWRGQNNQPQHF	TGTGCCTGGCGAGGACAGAATAATCAGCCCCAGCATTTT
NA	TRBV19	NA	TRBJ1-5	CASTSNGGDQPQHF	TGTGCCAGTACCTCCAACGGAGGGGATCAGCCCCAGCATTTT
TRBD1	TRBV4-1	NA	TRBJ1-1	CASSQAGQGSTEAFF	TGCGCCAGCAGCCAGGCGGGACAGGGGAGCACTGAAGCTTTCTTT
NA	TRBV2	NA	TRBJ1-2	CASSEQGYYGYTF	TGTGCCAGCAGTGAACAGGGGTACTATGGCTACACCTTC
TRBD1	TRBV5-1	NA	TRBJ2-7	CASSFGQATYEQYF	TGCGCCAGCAGCTTCGGACAGGCAACCTACGAGCAGTACTTC
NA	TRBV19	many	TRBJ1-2	CASSRTLASNYGYTF	TGTGCCAGTAGTCGAACCCTAGCATCAAACTATGGCTACACCTTC
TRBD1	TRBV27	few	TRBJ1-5	CASRRTGGDWMEPQHF	TGTGCCAGCAGGCGGACAGGGGGCGATTGGATGGAGCCCCAGCATTTT
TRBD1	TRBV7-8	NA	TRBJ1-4	CASSVTGAFFEKLFF	TGTGCCAGCAGCGTCACAGGGGCGTTTTTCGAAAAACTGTTTTTT
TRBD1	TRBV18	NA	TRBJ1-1	CASSVSTGANTEAFF	TGTGCCAGCTCAGTATCGACAGGGGCGAACACTGAAGCTTTCTTT
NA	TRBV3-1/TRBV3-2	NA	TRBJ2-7	CASSPLGTGSYEQYF	TGTGCCAGCAGCCCACTGGGTACAGGCTCCTACGAGCAGTACTTC
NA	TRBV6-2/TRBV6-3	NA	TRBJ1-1	CASSYVTEAFF	TGTGCCAGCAGTTACGTAACTGAAGCTTTCTTT
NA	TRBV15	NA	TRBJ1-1	CATSRDRDTEAFF	TGTGCCACCAGCAGAGACAGGGACACTGAAGCTTTCTTT
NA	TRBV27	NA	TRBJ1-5	CASSLLSGQPQHF	TGTGCCAGCAGTTTATTGTCCGGGCAGCCCCAGCATTTT
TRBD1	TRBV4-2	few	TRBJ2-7	CASSLDRGGEQYF	TGTGCCAGCAGCTTAGACAGGGGAGGCGAGCAGTACTTC